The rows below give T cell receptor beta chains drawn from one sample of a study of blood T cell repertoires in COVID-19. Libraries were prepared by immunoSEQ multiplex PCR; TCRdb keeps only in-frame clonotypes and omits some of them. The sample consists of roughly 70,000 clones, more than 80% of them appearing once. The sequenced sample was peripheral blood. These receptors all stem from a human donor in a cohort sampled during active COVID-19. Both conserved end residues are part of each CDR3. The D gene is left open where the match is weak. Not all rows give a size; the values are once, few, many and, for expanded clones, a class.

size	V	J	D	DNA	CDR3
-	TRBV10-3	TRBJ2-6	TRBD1	TGTGCCAACCAGGGGGCGGGGGCCAACGTCCTGACTTTC	CANQGAGANVLTF
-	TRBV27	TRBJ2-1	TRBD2	TGTGCCAGCAGTTTAGGGACTAGCGGGAACAATGAGCAGTTCTTC	CASSLGTSGNNEQFF
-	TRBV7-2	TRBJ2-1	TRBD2	TGTGCCAGCAGTAGAAGTGGGGGGGTGTCCTACAATGAGCAGTTCTTC	CASSRSGGVSYNEQFF
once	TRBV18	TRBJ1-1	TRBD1	TGTGCCAGCTCACTCTCACAGGGGACTGAAGCTTTCTTT	CASSLSQGTEAFF
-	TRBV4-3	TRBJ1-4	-	TGCGCCAGCAGCCTTTACCCCGGGTCGGCAGGGTATGAAAAACTGTTTTTT	CASSLYPGSAGYEKLFF
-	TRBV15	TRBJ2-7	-	TGTGCCACCAGCAGAGATTCCGGGGGTAGAGAGCAGTACTTC	CATSRDSGGREQYF
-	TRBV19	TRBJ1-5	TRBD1	TGTGCCAGTAGTATAGGCAGGGGGCGCTTTGGTCAGCCCCAGCATTTT	CASSIGRGRFGQPQHF
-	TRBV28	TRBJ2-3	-	TGTGCCAGCAGTTTCTTAATGGGCCAGAACACAGATACGCAGTATTTT	CASSFLMGQNTDTQYF
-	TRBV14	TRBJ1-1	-	TGTGCCAGCAGCCAAGAAATAATGGCCAACACTGAAGCTTTCTTT	CASSQEIMANTEAFF
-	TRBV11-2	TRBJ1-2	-	TGTGCCAGCAGCCTCAACTCTCCGGGACTGGACTATGGCTACACCTTC	CASSLNSPGLDYGYTF
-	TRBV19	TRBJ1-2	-	TGTGCCAGTAGTACAACAGGGTCTAACTATGGCTACACCTTC	CASSTTGSNYGYTF
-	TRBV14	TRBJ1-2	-	TGTGCCAGCAGCCCTAGTGCCGGCGAGCCGGCTAACTATGGCTACACCTTC	CASSPSAGEPANYGYTF
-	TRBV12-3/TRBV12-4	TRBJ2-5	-	TGTGCCAGCAGTTTAAAAGGAGGTGAGACCCAGTACTTC	CASSLKGGETQYF
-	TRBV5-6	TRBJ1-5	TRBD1	TGTGCCAGCAGCTTGGAGGGACAGGGGTATAGCAATCAGCCCCAGCATTTT	CASSLEGQGYSNQPQHF
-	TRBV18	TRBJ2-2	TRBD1	TGTGCCAGCTCACCAAGGACAGGGGTGGGCACCGGGGAGCTGTTTTTT	CASSPRTGVGTGELFF
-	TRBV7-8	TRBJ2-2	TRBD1	TGTGCCAGCAGCACCTACAGGGGTCGGAACACCGGGGAGCTGTTTTTT	CASSTYRGRNTGELFF
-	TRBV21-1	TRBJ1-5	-	TGTGCCAGCAGCCAGAGCGGGCCTAAAGGGCCCCAGCATTTT	CASSQSGPKGPQHF
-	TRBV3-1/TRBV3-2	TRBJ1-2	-	TGTGCCAGCAGCCAAACTCTCGGACAGCCTGATGGCTACACCTTC	CASSQTLGQPDGYTF
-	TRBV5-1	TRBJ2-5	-	TGCGCCAGCAGCTTGTCAGGGCAGGAGACCCAGTACTTC	CASSLSGQETQYF
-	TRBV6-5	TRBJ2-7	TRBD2	TGTGCCAGCAGAAGGTTAGCGGGAATAGACTACGAGCAGTACTTC	CASRRLAGIDYEQYF
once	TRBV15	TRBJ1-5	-	TGTGCCACAGCTTGGGGGGGGGATCAGCCCCAGCATTTT	CATAWGGDQPQHF
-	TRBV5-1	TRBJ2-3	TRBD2	TGCGCCAGCAGCTTCTGGGGACTAGCCGCAGATACGCAGTATTTT	CASSFWGLAADTQYF
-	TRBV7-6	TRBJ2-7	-	TGTGCCAGCAGCTTAGAACAGGGTCAGACCGGGCAGTACTTC	CASSLEQGQTGQYF
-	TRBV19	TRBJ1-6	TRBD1	TGTGCCAGTAGTTCCAGGACAGGTGGGACTTATAATTCACCCCTCCACTTT	CASSSRTGGTYNSPLHF
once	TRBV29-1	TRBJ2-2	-	TGCAGCGTTTCGGAGGACAGGAACACCGGGGAGCTGTTTTTT	CSVSEDRNTGELFF
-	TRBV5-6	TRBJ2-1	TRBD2	TGTGCCAGCAGCTTGGGACAAGCGGGGTCCTTCTACAATGAGCAGTTCTTC	CASSLGQAGSFYNEQFF
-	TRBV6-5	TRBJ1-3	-	TGTGCCAGCAGGGACGGGCCGGGGGGTGGAAACACCATATATTTT	CASRDGPGGGNTIYF
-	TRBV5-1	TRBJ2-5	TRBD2	TGCGCCAGCAGCCCTTCGCTAGCGGGGGGAGAAGAGACCCAGTACTTC	CASSPSLAGGEETQYF
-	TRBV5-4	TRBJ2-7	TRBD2	TGTGCCAGCAGCTTTGGGGCCGGGACTAGCGACGCCGAGCAGTACTTC	CASSFGAGTSDAEQYF
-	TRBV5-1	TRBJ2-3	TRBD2	TGCGCCAGCAGCTTGGTTGGGGGAGCGGGGAACCCCACAGATACGCAGTATTTT	CASSLVGGAGNPTDTQYF
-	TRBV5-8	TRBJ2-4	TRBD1	TGTGCCAGCAGCTTGGCCGGGGGACAGGGTGGGTACATTCAGTACTTC	CASSLAGGQGGYIQYF
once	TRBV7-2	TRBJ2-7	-	TGTGCCAGCAGCTTAAGCGGCTACGAGCAGTACTTC	CASSLSGYEQYF
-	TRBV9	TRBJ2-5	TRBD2	TGTGCCAGCAGCGTAGACGTAGCGGGGGGAGAGACCCAGTACTTC	CASSVDVAGGETQYF
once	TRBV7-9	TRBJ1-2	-	TGTGCCAGCAGCTTAGATCGCTATGGCTACACCTTC	CASSLDRYGYTF
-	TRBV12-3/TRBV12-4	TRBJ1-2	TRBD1	TGTGCCAGCAGTACCGACAGGGTAGGAGGCTACACCTTC	CASSTDRVGGYTF
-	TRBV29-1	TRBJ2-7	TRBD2	TGCAGCGTTGACGGGGGGGACTCAATCCCGTACTTC	CSVDGGDSIPYF
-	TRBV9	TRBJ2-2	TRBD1	TGTGCCAGCAGCCCAAGACAGGGGGTAAACACCGGGGAGCTGTTTTTT	CASSPRQGVNTGELFF
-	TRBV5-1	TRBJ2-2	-	TGCGCCAGCAGCCCGACAGACACCGGGGAGCTGTTTTTT	CASSPTDTGELFF
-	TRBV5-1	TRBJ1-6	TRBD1	TGCGCCAGCAGCGTGACAGGGGGCAATTCACCCCTCCACTTT	CASSVTGGNSPLHF
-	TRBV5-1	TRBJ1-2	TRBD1	TGCGCCAGCAGCTCCGACAGGGATGGCTACACCTTC	CASSSDRDGYTF
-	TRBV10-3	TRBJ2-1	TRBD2	TGTGCCATCAGTGACGGGACTAGCGATGAGCAGTTCTTC	CAISDGTSDEQFF